The clone carrying this T cell receptor beta chain was counted a single time. Germline V gives CDR1 SNHLY, CDR2 FYNNEI. This CDR3 comprises 15 residues. The V gene lost 5 bases and the J gene lost 3 bases, with 11 bases spanning the gap. This entry is derived from a study of blood T cell repertoires in COVID-19. Study at large: Some COVID-19 samples were acute and others convalescent; all came from the United States, Italy and Spain. From T cells, B-cell-depleted T cells, or PBMCs came the material, which was cDNA or gDNA.

The authors' processing: Estimated nucleated cell counts came from reference gene primer amplification. The repertoire was sequenced with immunoSEQ multiplex PCR; TCRdb's copy has only in-frame clones and lacks some. The V and J calls and clone size come from that table; D and trimming were worked out from the DNA. The sample consists of about 70,000 clones, about nine tenths of them appearing once. J is TRBJ2-6 and V is TRBV2, with D perhaps matching TRBD1 (5 bases). This clonotype was sampled from a woman aged 18-29 years with acute or convalescent COVID-19. The sample consisted of peripheral blood. The CDR3 reads CASSLRVGGANVLTF. CDR3 nucleotides: TGTGCCAGCAGTCTCAGGGTTGGTGGGGCCAACGTCCTGACTTTC.